This TCR beta chain appears in the sequencing data of a study of regulatory T cells in long-lasting Graves disease. The germline CDR1 and CDR2 sequences are ENHRY and SYGVKD. This CDR3 comprises 13 residues. Trimming took 8 bases from V and 5 from J, leaving 15 bases between them. The time point here: persistent/refractory GD, antithyroid drugs over 5 years with positive TRAb. RNA extracted from PBMCs served as the sequencing template. This clonotype was recorded many times. For TCR beta, libraries came from iRepertoire HTBI primers and Arm-PCR of CDR3 regions. Via MiXCR, TCRdb re-called the multiplex PCR reads, giving one row per CDR3 protein. The table has 350,000 to 450,000 distinct CDR3 sequences, roughly 23% seen once.

The chain has TRBV10-3 and TRBJ1-2, with no clear D. This receptor was taken from a female donor with Graves disease. This specimen was peripheral blood mononuclear cells (PBMCs), taken when the disease was refractory, from a patient treated with antithyroid drugs. The CDR3 here is CAIRPGGPYGYTF. CDR3 sequence (DNA): TGTGCCATCCGCCCCGGCGGACCATATGGCTACACCTTC.